The next 22 T cell receptor beta chains were all read from a single sample in a study of shared clonotypes between healthy human individuals. Terminally differentiated effector memory CD45RA+ cells were excluded by CCR7 positive selection of CD45RO-negative cells. Method: immunoSEQ multiplex PCR; TCRdb's copy keeps in-frame clones and lacks some. The sample includes about 580,000 clones, roughly 98% of them seen just once. Sample: naive CD8+ T cells sorted from blood. Every receptor here comes from a man aged 25 to 45 in good health.

The chain has TRBV7-8 and TRBJ2-1; 13 bases fit TRBD2. V lost 5 bases, J lost 5 bases, and 9 bases stayed unmatched. CDR3 length: 17 residues. Per the germline V gene, CDR1 is SGHVS and CDR2 is FQNEAQ. This CDR3 reads CASSTTLAGGPNNEQFF. The CDR3 DNA sequence: TGTGCCAGCAGCACGACACTAGCGGGAGGGCCAAACAATGAGCAGTTCTTC.

J is TRBJ2-3 and V is TRBV2; TRBD1 matches at 11 bases. With 6 bases clipped from V and 4 bases from J, the junction kept 6 bases outside the gene matches. The CDR3 is 15 amino acids. Germline V gene data show CDR1 as SNHLY and CDR2 as FYNNEI. The CDR3 nucleotides are TGTGCCAGCAGACCGGGACAGGGGGGCGCAGATACGCAGTATTTT. It yields the protein CASRPGQGGADTQYF.

V usage is TRBV7-6 and J usage is TRBJ1-5; a possible D gene is TRBD1 (5 bases). CDR3 size: 15 residues. Deletions cut 5 bases from V and 0 bases from J, with 11 bases between. Looked up from germline, CDR1 is SGHVS and CDR2 is FNYEAQ. This CDR3 is CASSPRDGSNQPQHF. The CDR3 DNA reads TGTGCCAGCAGCCCTCGGGACGGTAGCAATCAGCCCCAGCATTTT.

This chain uses TRBV10-3 with TRBJ2-2; D is unresolved. Germline V CDR1 and CDR2: ENHRY, SYGVKD. This CDR3 contains 14 residues. The V end lost 4 bases, the J end lost 1 base, and 7 bases lay between the germline ends. CDR3 residues: CAISASGNTGELFF. The CDR3 DNA reads TGTGCCATCAGTGCGTCGGGGAACACCGGGGAGCTGTTTTTT.

V gene TRBV4-2 combines with J gene TRBJ2-7; D is ambiguous. This CDR3 contains 11 residues. Trimming shortened V by 2 bases and J by 2 bases, and 1 base separated the two germline ends. Looked up from germline, CDR1 is LGHNA and CDR2 is YNFKEQ. CDR3 protein: CASSQTYEQYF. CDR3 bases: TGTGCCAGCAGCCAAACCTACGAGCAGTACTTC.

Comments on this clone: A much bigger clone sits one base away, suggesting this may be a read error. V gene TRBV28 combines with J gene TRBJ2-3, with D hard to call. This CDR3 spans 11 amino acids. CDR1 MDHEN and CDR2 SYDVKM come from the germline V gene. V was trimmed by 6 bases and J by 2 bases, leaving 3 bases between them. CDR3 bases: TGTGCCAGCAGCTACACAGATACGCAGTATTTT. As protein: CASSYTDTQYF.

This clone appeared a single time. CDR3 sequence (DNA): TGTGCCAGCAGCTTTAATAGCGCTACCTACGAGCAGTACTTC. This gives the protein CASSFNSATYEQYF. This rearrangement joins TRBV13 to TRBJ2-7, with D perhaps matching TRBD2 (5 bases). CDR1 is PRHDT and CDR2 is FYEKMQ in the germline V gene (reference sequence). This CDR3 comprises 14 residues. V shed 3 bases and J shed 2 bases, with 11 bases lying between them.

CDR3 loop: CASSPPRTGNYGYTF. The CDR3 DNA reads TGTGCCAGCTCACCTCCCCGGACAGGGAACTATGGCTACACCTTC. This rearrangement joins TRBV18 to TRBJ1-2, with 8 bases that match TRBD1. Germline assignment: CDR1 KGHSH and CDR2 LQKENI. V lost 3 bases, J lost 2 bases, and 5 bases stayed unmatched. CDR3 length: 15 residues.

Concerning this clone itself: Other DNA sequences in this specimen translate into the identical CDR3. The chain carries TRBV9 and TRBJ2-1, with no clear D. The V gene's germline CDR1 is SGDLS and CDR2 YYNGEE. The CDR3 has 10 amino acids. V lost 5 bases and J lost 7, with 4 bases in between. The CDR3 nucleotides read TGTGCCAGCAGTGATAATGAGCAGTTCTTC. Amino acid sequence: CASSDNEQFF.

The chain has TRBV7-9 and TRBJ2-5; D is possibly TRBD1 or TRBD2 (6 bases each). V was trimmed by 1 base and J by 1 base, leaving 13 bases between them. Per the germline V gene, CDR1 is SEHNR and CDR2 is FQNEAQ (reference sequence). This CDR3 contains 16 residues. The CDR3 nucleotides are TGTGCCAGCAGCTTAGTAGGGGGGCGGATCCAAGAGACCCAGTACTTC. Protein sequence: CASSLVGGRIQETQYF.

V usage is TRBV9 and J usage is TRBJ2-1; 9 nucleotides match TRBD2. V was clipped by 4 bases and J by 5 bases; unmatched bases: 7. Germline CDR1 is SGDLS and CDR2 is YYNGEE. The CDR3 has 15 amino acids. The chain's CDR3 is CASSTAGGINNEQFF. CDR3 DNA sequence: TGTGCCAGCAGCACAGCGGGAGGCATCAACAATGAGCAGTTCTTC.

The J gene is TRBJ2-7, the V gene TRBV11-2, with D possibly being TRBD1 or TRBD2 (6 bases each). There are 15 residues in the CDR3. Germline V CDR1 and CDR2: SGHAT, FQNNGV. Between the trimmed V and J ends, which lost 5 bases and 9 bases, there was a span of 23 bases. The CDR3 nucleotides read TGTGCCAGCAGCCCCGGGGGCAGAGATAAGTTCGGGCAGTACTTC. Protein product: CASSPGGRDKFGQYF.

This clone has only one observation. V and J are TRBV11-2 and TRBJ2-7; 8 nucleotides line up with TRBD1. This CDR3 is 17 amino acids long. V shed 3 bases and J 3 bases; nucleotides not matched to a gene: 13. Germline CDR1 and CDR2: SGHAT and FQNNGV. DNA for the CDR3: TGTGCCAGCAGCTTTTTGGGGACAGGCAGAGGTGGCTACGAGCAGTACTTC. Protein: CASSFLGTGRGGYEQYF.

This rearrangement joins TRBV5-6 to TRBJ2-1; 12 bases are shared with TRBD2. V dropped 4 bases and J dropped 3; count of bases not matched to a gene: 14. From germline, CDR1 is SGHDT and CDR2 YYEEEE. This CDR3 comprises 19 residues. CDR3 amino acids: CASSPSLPTSGRLYNEQFF. CDR3 sequence (DNA): TGTGCCAGCAGCCCTTCCCTTCCCACTAGCGGGAGGCTCTACAATGAGCAGTTCTTC.

The chain couples TRBV11-2 to TRBJ1-5; a possible D gene is TRBD1 (6 bases). Germline V gene lookup returns CDR1 SGHAT and CDR2 FQNNGV. This CDR3 contains 16 residues. Trimming cost V 1 base and J 4 bases, with 14 bases left between them. CDR3 loop: CASSLGPPDSNQPQHF. The CDR3, as DNA: TGTGCCAGCAGCTTAGGTCCCCCGGACAGTAATCAGCCCCAGCATTTT.

The V gene is TRBV29-1, the J gene TRBJ2-1; the D call may be TRBD1 or TRBD2 (5 bases each). Trimming shortened V by 6 bases and J by 4 bases, and 19 bases separated the two germline ends. The CDR3 consists of 15 residues. The germline V gene has CDR1 SQVTM and CDR2 ANQGSEA. This CDR3 is CSVDDRDGRYNEQFF. The CDR3 DNA sequence: TGCAGCGTCGACGACCGGGACGGACGATACAATGAGCAGTTCTTC.

The chain has TRBV9 and TRBJ2-1; 11 bases agree with TRBD2. CDR3 length: 14 residues. The V and J ends lost 4 bases and 8 bases, in that order; junction bases with no gene match: 5. CDR1 is SGDLS, CDR2 YYNGEE, per germline. The CDR3 here is CASSPRLAGYEQFF. The CDR3 DNA sequence: TGTGCCAGCAGCCCCCGACTAGCGGGATATGAGCAGTTCTTC. Based on the CDR3 plus reference TRBV9 and TRBJ2-1, the full variable domain is DSGVTQTPKHLITATGQRVTLRCSPRSGDLSVYWYQQSLDQGLQFLIQYYNGEERAKGNILERFSAQQFPDLHSELNLSSLELGDSALYFCASSPRLAGYEQFFGPGTRLTVL.

The chain uses TRBV4-3 and TRBJ1-1; no clear D gene. Germline V gene sequence: CDR1 LGHNA, CDR2 YSLEER. The CDR3 runs 14 residues. V dropped 0 bases and J dropped 1 base, with 6 bases sitting between them. CDR3 region: CASSQEVKNTEAFF. CDR3 in DNA: TGCGCCAGCAGCCAAGAGGTTAAGAACACTGAAGCTTTCTTT.

The rearrangement links TRBV30 to TRBJ2-7, with D tentatively TRBD1 (8 bases). CDR3 length equals 13 residues. CDR1 and CDR2 (germline): GTSNPN, SVGIG (reference sequence). V was clipped by 6 bases and J by 4 bases, with 16 bases between them. The CDR3 DNA is TGTGCCTGTTTCGACAGGGGAGGGTACGAGCAGTACTTC. Translating it yields CACFDRGGYEQYF. The entire variable domain, with the rest obtained from reference TRBV30 and TRBJ2-7, is as follows: SQTIHQWPATLVQPVGSPLSLECTVEGTSNPNLYWYRQAAGRGLQLLFYSVGIGQISSEVPQNLSASRPQDRQFILSSKKLLLSDSGFYLCACFDRGGYEQYFGPGTRLTVT.

V is TRBV27 and J is TRBJ2-1, with D hard to call. Germline V gene sequence: CDR1 MNHEY, CDR2 SMNVEV (reference sequence). Trimming pared 4 bases from V and 4 bases from J, leaving 8 bases between. The length of the CDR3 is 13 residues. CDR3 nucleotide sequence: TGTGCCAGCAGTTGGTCCAAGTACAATGAGCAGTTCTTC. This gives the protein CASSWSKYNEQFF.

The rearrangement uses TRBV11-2 and TRBJ1-4, with D perhaps matching TRBD1 (6 bases). Trimming took off 6 bases at V and 4 bases at J, with 15 bases between the two ends. The CDR3 length is 15 residues. CDR1 is SGHAT and CDR2 is FQNNGV in the germline V gene. In nucleotides, the CDR3 is TGTGCCAGCAGGAAACCGGGACACCTTAATGAAAAACTGTTTTTT. It codes for CASRKPGHLNEKLFF.

The J gene is TRBJ2-1, the V gene TRBV19, with TRBD2 matching over 7 bases. The CDR3 runs to 18 residues. Trimming at V came to 8 bases and at J to 7 bases, leaving 23 bases not matched to a gene. Germline CDR1 and CDR2: LNHDA and SQIVND (reference sequence). CDR3 loop: CASGLAASSGLLRNEQFF. CDR3 nucleotide sequence: TGTGCCAGTGGGCTAGCGGCATCCTCGGGATTATTACGGAATGAGCAGTTCTTC.